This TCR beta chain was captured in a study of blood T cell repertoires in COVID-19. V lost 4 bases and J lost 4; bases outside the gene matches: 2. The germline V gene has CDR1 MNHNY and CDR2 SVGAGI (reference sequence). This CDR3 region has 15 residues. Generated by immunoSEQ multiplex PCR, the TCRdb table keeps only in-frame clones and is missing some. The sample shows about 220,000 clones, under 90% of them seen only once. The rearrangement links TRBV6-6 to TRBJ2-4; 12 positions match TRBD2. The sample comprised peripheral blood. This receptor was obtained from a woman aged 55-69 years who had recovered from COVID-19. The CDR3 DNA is TGTGCCAGCAGTTTCACTAGCGGGGGGAAAAACATTCAGTACTTC. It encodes CASSFTSGGKNIQYF.